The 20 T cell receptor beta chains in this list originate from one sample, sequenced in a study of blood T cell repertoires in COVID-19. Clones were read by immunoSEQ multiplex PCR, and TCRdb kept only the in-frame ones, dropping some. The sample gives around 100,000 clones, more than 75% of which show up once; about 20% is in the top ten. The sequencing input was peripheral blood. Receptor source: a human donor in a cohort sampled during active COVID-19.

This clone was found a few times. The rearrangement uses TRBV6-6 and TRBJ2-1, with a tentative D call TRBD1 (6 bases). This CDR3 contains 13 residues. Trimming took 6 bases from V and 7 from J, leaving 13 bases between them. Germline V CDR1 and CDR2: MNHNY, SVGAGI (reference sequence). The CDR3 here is CASSNGQRNEQFF. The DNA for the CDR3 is TGTGCCAGCAGCAACGGACAGAGGAATGAGCAGTTCTTC.

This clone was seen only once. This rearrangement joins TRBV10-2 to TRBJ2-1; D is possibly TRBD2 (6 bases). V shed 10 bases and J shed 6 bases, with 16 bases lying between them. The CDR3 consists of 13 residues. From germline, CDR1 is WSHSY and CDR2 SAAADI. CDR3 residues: CATGGEVSNEQFF. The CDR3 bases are TGCGCCACAGGCGGGGAGGTTTCCAATGAGCAGTTCTTC.

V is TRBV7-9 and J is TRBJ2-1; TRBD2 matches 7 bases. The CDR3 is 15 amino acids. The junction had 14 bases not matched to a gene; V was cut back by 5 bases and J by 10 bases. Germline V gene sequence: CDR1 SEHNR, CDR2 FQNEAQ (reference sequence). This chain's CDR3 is CASSPRIASGTEQFF. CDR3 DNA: TGTGCCAGCAGCCCCCGTATAGCTAGCGGAACAGAGCAGTTCTTC. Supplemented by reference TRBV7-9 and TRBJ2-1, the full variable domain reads DTGVSQNPRHKITKRGQNVTFRCDPISEHNRLYWYRQTLGQGPEFLTYFQNEAQLEKSRLLSDRFSAERPKGSFSTLEIQRTEQGDSAMYLCASSPRIASGTEQFFGPGTRLTVL.

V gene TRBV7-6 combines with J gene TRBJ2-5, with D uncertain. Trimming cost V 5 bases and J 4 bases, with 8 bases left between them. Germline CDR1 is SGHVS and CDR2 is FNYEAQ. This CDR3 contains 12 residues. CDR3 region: CASSPGLETQYF. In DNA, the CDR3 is TGTGCCAGCAGCCCCGGGTTAGAGACCCAGTACTTC. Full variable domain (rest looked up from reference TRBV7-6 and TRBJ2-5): GAGVSQSPRYKVTKRGQDVALRCDPISGHVSLYWYRQALGQGPEFLTYFNYEAQQDKSGLPNDRFSAERPEGSISTLTIQRTEQRDSAMYRCASSPGLETQYFGPGTRLLVL.

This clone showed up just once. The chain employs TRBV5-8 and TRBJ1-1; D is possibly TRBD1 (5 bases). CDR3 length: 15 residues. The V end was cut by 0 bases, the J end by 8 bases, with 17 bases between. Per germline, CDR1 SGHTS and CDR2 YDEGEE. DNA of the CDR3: TGTGCCAGCAGCTTGGACATCATAGGGGCCAGAGAAGCTTTCTTT. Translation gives CASSLDIIGAREAFF.

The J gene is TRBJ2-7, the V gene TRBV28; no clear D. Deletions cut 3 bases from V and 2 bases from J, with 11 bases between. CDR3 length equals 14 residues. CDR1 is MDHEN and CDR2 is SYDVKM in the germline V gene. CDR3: CASSFEMLTYEQYF. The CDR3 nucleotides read TGTGCCAGCAGTTTCGAGATGTTAACCTACGAGCAGTACTTC.

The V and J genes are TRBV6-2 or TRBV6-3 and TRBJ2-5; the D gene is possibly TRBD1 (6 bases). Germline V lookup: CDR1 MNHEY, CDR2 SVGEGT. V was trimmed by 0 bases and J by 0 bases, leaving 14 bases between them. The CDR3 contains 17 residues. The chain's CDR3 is CASSYSGRGVYQETQYF. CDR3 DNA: TGTGCCAGCAGTTACTCGGGCAGGGGCGTTTACCAAGAGACCCAGTACTTC.

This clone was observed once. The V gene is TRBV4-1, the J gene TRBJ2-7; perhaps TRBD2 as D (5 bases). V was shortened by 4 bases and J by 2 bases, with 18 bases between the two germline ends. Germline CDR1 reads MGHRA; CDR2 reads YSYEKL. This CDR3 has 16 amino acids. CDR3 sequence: CASSPYAAGSPYEQYF. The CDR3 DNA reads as TGCGCCAGCAGCCCTTATGCGGCGGGTTCGCCCTACGAGCAGTACTTC.

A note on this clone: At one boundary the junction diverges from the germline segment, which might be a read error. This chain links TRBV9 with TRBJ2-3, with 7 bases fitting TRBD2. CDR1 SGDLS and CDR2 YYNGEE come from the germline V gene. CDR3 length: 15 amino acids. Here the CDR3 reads CATSPGGSGTDTQYF. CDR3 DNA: TGTGCCACCAGCCCCGGCGGGAGCGGCACAGATACGCAGTATTTT.

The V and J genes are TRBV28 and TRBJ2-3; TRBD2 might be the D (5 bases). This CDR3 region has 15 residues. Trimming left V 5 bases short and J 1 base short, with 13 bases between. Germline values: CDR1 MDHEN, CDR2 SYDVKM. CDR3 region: CASSADSYRTDTQYF. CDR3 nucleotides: TGTGCCAGCAGTGCGGACTCTTATCGCACAGATACGCAGTATTTT.

The CDR3: CASSRGSTRGAEQFF. CDR3 DNA: TGTGCCAGCAGTCGCGGCTCGACCCGGGGGGCTGAGCAGTTCTTC. The chain employs TRBV27 and TRBJ2-1, with TRBD2 as a possible D gene (7 bases). The germline CDR1 and CDR2 sequences are MNHEY and SMNVEV (reference sequence). The CDR3 is 15 residues long. V lost 5 bases and J lost 9, with 20 bases in between.

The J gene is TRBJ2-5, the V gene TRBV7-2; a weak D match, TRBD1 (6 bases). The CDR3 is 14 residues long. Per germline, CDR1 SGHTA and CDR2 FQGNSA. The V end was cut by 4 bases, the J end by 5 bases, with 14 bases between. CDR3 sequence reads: CASSWGTSQETQYF. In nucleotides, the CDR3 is TGTGCCAGCAGCTGGGGGACATCCCAGGAGACCCAGTACTTC.

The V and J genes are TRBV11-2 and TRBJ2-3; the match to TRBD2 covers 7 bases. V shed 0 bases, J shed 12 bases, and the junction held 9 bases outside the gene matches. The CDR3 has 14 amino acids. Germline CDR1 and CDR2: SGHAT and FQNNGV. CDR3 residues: CASSLDRPAGSQYF. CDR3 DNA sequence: TGTGCCAGCAGCTTAGATCGTCCAGCGGGGAGTCAGTATTTT.

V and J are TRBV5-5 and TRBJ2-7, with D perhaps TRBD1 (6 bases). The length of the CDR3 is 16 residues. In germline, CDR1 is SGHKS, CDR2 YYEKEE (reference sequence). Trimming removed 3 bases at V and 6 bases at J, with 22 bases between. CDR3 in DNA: TGTGCCAGCAGCTCTTACCAGGACAGTACGAGGACCGAGCAGTACTTC. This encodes CASSSYQDSTRTEQYF.

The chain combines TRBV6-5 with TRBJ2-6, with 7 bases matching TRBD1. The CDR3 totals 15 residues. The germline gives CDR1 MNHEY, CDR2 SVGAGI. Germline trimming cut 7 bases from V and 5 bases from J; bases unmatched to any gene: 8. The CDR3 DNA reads TGTGCCAGCACCGGAGACAGGGTTTGGGCCAACGTCCTGACTTTC. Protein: CASTGDRVWANVLTF.

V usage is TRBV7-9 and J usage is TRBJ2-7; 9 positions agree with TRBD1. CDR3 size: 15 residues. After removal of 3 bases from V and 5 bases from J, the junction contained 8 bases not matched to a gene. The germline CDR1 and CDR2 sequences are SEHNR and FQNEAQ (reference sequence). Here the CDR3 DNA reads TGTGCCAGCAGCTTCGGGACAGGGTCTTTCGACGAGCAGTACTTC. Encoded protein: CASSFGTGSFDEQYF.

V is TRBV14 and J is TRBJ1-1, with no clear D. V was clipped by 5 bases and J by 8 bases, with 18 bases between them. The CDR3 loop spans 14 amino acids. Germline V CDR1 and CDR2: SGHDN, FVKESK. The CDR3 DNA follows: TGTGCCAGCAGCTCCACTCGGTCGGGTTTGGAAGCTTTCTTT. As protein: CASSSTRSGLEAFF.

CDR3 coding DNA: TGTGCCAGCAGCCACGGACAGGGGATGGAAGAAAAACTGTTTTTT. Amino acids: CASSHGQGMEEKLFF. J is TRBJ1-4 and V is TRBV3-1 (or the pseudogene TRBV3-2), with 9 nucleotides matching TRBD1. The CDR3 spans 15 residues. Germline V CDR1 and CDR2: LGHDT, YNNKEL (reference sequence). V shed 3 bases and J 8 bases; nucleotides not matched to a gene: 7.

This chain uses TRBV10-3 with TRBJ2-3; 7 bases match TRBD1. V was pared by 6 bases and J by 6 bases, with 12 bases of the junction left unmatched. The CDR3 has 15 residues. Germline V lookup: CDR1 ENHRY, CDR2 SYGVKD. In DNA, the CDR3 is TGTGCCATCAGCCCGGGACAGCCCGGGGTCGATACGCAGTATTTT. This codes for CAISPGQPGVDTQYF.

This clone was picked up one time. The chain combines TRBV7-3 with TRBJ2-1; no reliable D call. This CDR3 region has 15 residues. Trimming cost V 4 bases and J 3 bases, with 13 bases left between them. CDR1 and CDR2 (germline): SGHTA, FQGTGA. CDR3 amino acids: CASSSDRNVYNEQFF. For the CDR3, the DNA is TGTGCCAGCAGCTCCGATAGAAACGTCTACAATGAGCAGTTCTTC.